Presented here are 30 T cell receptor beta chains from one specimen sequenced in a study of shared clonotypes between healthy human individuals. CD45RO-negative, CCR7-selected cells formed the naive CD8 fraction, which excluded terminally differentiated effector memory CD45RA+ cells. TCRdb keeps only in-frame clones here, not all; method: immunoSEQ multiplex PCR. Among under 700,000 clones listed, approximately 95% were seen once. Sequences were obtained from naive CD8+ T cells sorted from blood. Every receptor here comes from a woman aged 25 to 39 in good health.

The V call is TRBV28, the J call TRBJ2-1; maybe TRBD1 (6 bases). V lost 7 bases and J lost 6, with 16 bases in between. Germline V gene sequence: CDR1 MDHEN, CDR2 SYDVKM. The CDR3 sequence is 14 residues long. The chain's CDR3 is CASTGHAPTNEQFF. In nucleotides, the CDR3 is TGTGCCAGCACGGGACATGCCCCAACCAATGAGCAGTTCTTC. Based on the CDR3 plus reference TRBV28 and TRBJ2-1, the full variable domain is DVKVTQSSRYLVKRTGEKVFLECVQDMDHENMFWYRQDPGLGLRLIYFSYDVKMKEKGDIPEGYSVSREKKERFSLILESASTNQTSMYLCASTGHAPTNEQFFGPGTRLTVL.

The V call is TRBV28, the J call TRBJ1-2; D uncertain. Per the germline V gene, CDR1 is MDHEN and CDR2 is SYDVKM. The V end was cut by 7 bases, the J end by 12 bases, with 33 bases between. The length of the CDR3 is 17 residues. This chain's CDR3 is CASITKTRPLWLDRHTF. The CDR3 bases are TGTGCCAGCATCACCAAGACACGGCCTTTATGGCTAGACCGGCACACCTTC.

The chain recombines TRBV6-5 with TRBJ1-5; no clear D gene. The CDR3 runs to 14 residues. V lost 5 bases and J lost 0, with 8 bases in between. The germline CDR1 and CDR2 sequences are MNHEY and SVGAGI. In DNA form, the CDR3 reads TGTGCCAGCAGTATCCGTTATAGCAATCAGCCCCAGCATTTT. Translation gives CASSIRYSNQPQHF.

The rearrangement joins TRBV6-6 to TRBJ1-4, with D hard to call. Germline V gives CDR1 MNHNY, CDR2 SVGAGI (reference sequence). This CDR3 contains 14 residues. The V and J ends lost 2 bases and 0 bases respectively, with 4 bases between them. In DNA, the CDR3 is TGTGCCAGCAGTTACAGTGCAACTAATGAAAAACTGTTTTTT. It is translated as CASSYSATNEKLFF.

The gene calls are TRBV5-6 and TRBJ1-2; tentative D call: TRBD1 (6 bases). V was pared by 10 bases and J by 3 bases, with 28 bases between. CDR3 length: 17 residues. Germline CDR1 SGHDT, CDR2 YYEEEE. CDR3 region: CAPMGAGAEEDDYGYTF. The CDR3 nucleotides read TGTGCCCCAATGGGGGCGGGGGCTGAGGAAGATGACTATGGCTACACCTTC.

The CDR3 spells CASSLVVGSIHEQYF. CDR3 sequence (DNA): TGTGCCAGCAGTTTAGTGGTTGGCAGTATTCACGAGCAGTACTTC. The chain has TRBV27 and TRBJ2-7; D gene ambiguous. Trimming removed 2 bases at V and 5 bases at J, with 16 bases between. The CDR3 is 15 amino acids. In germline, CDR1 is MNHEY, CDR2 SMNVEV (reference sequence).

In DNA form, the CDR3 reads TGCGCCAGCAGCCAAGATGTGGTGCGGGAGGGTTACAATGAGCAGTTCTTC. The encoded protein is CASSQDVVREGYNEQFF. The chain employs TRBV4-1 and TRBJ2-1; 9 nucleotides line up with TRBD2. Germline V gene lookup returns CDR1 MGHRA and CDR2 YSYEKL. After removal of 0 bases from V and 4 bases from J, the junction contained 7 bases not matched to a gene. This CDR3 contains 17 residues.

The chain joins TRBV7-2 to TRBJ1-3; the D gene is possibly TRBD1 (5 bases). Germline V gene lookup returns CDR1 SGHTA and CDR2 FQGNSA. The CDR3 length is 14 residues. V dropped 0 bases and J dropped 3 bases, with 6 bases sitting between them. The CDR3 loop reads CASSLAGLGNTIYF. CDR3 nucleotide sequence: TGTGCCAGCAGCTTAGCGGGACTTGGAAACACCATATATTTT.

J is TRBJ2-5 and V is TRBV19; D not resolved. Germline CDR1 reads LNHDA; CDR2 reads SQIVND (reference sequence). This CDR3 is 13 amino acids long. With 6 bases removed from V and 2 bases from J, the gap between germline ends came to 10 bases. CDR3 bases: TGTGCCAGTAGGAGACGGAATCAAGAGACCCAGTACTTC. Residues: CASRRRNQETQYF.

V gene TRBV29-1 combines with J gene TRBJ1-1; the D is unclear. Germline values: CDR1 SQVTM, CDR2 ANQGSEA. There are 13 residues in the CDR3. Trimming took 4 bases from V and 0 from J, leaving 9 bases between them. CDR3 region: CSVGTEMNTEAFF. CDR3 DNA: TGCAGCGTTGGAACAGAGATGAACACTGAAGCTTTCTTT.

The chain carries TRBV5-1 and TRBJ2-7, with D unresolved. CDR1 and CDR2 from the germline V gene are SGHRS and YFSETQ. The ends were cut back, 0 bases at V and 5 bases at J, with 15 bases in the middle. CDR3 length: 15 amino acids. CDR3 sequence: CASSLVANAKDEQYF. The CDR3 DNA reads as TGCGCCAGCAGCTTGGTGGCAAACGCAAAGGACGAGCAGTACTTC.

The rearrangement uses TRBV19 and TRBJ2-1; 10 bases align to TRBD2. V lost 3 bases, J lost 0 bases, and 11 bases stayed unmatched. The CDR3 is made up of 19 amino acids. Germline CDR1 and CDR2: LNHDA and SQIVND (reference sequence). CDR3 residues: CASSIPSGSWGSSYNEQFF. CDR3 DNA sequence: TGTGCCAGTAGTATCCCTAGCGGGAGTTGGGGAAGCTCCTACAATGAGCAGTTCTTC.

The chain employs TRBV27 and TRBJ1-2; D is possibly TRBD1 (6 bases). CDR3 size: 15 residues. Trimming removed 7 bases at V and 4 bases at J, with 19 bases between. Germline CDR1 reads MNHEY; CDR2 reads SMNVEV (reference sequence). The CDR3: CASKEGIGGFYGYTF. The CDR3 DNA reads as TGTGCCAGCAAAGAAGGAATAGGGGGATTCTATGGCTACACCTTC.

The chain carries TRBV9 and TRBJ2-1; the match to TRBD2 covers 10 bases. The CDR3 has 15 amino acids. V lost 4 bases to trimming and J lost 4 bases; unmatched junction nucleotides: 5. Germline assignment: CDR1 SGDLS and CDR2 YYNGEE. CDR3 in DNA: TGTGCCAGCAGCACCCCGACTAGCGGGTACAATGAGCAGTTCTTC. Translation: CASSTPTSGYNEQFF.

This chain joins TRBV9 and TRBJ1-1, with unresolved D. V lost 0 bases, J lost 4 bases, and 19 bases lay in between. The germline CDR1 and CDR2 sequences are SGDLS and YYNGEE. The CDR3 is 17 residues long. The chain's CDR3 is CASSVEVNLAVGTEAFF. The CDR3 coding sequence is TGTGCCAGCAGCGTAGAAGTAAATCTCGCGGTCGGCACTGAAGCTTTCTTT.

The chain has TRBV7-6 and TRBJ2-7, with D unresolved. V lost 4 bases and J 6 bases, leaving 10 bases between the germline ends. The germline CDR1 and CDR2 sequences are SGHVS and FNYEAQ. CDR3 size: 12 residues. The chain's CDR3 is CASSSLPGEQYF. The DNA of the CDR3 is TGTGCCAGCAGCTCCCTCCCTGGCGAGCAGTACTTC.

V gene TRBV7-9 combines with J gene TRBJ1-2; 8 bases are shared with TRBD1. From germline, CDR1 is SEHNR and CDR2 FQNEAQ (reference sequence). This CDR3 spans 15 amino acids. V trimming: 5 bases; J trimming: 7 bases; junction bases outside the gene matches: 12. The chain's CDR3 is CASSARDRRFGGYTF. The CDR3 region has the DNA TGTGCCAGCAGCGCACGGGACAGGCGGTTTGGTGGCTACACCTTC.

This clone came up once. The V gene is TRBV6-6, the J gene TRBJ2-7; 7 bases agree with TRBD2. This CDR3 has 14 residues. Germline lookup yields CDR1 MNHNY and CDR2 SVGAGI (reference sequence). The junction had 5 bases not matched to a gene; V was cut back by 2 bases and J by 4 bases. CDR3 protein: CASSYGRAAYEQYF. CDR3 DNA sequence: TGTGCCAGCAGTTACGGGAGGGCAGCGTACGAGCAGTACTTC.

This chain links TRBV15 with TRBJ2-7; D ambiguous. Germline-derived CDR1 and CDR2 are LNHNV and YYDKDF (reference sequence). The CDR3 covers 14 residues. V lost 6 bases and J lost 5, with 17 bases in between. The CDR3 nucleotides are TGTGCCACCAGGTCGATAAGTGAGGCTGACGAGCAGTACTTC. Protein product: CATRSISEADEQYF.

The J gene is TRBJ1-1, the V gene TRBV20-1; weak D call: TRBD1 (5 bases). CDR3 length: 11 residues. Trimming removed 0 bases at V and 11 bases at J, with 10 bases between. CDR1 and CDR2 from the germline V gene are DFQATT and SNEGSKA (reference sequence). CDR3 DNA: TGCAGTGCTAGAGACGCCGGGGCGGCTTTCTTT. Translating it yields CSARDAGAAFF.

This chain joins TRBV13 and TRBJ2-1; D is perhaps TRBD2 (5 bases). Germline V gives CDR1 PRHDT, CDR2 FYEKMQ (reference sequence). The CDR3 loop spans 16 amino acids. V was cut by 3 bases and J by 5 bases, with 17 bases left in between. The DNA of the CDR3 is TGTGCCAGCAGCTTTTATAGGACGGGGATACACAATGAGCAGTTCTTC. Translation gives CASSFYRTGIHNEQFF.

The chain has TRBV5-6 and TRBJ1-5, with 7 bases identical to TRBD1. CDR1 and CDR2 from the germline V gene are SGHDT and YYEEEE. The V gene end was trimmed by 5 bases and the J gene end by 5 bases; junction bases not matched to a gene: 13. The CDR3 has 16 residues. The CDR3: CASSSGEVQGYQPQHF. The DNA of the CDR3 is TGTGCCAGCAGTTCCGGAGAAGTACAGGGGTATCAGCCCCAGCATTTT.

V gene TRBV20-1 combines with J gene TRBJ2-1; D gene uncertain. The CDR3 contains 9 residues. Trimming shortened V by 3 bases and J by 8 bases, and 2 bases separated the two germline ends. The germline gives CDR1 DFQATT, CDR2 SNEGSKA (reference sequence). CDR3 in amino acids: CSASDEQFF. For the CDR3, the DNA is TGCAGTGCTAGCGATGAGCAGTTCTTC.

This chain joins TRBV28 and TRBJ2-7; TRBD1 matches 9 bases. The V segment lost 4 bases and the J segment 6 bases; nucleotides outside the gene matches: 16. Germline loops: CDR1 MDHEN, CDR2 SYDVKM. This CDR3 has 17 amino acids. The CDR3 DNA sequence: TGTGCCAGCAGTTCTTTCCGGGGGGACAGGGTGGGCGTCGAGCAGTACTTC. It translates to CASSSFRGDRVGVEQYF.

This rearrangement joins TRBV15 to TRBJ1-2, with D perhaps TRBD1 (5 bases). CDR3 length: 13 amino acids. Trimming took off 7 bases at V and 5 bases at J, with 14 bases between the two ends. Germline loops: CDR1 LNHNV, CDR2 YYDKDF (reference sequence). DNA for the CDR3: TGTGCCACCACCCCGGGACTGTATTATGGCTACACCTTC. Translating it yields CATTPGLYYGYTF.

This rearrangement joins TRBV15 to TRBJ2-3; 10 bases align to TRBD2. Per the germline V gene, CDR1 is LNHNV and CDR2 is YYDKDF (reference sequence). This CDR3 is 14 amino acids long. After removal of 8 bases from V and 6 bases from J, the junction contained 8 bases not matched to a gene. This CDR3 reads CATSSGRAFDTQYF. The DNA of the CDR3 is TGTGCCACCTCCAGCGGGAGGGCCTTTGATACGCAGTATTTT.

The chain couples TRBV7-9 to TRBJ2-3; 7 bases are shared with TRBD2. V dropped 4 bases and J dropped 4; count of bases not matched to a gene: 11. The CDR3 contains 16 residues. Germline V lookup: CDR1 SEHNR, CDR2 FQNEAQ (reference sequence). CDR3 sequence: CASSYGPGGLSDTQYF. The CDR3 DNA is TGTGCCAGCAGCTACGGACCGGGAGGCCTTTCAGATACGCAGTATTTT.

DNA for the CDR3: TGTGCCAGTAGTATCTCAGATGGCACTGAAGCTTTCTTT. Translated, it gives CASSISDGTEAFF. The genes are TRBV19 and TRBJ1-1; D is unclear. CDR1 is LNHDA, CDR2 SQIVND, per germline (reference sequence). V gave up 3 bases and J gave up 4 bases, with 9 bases separating them. The CDR3 totals 13 residues.

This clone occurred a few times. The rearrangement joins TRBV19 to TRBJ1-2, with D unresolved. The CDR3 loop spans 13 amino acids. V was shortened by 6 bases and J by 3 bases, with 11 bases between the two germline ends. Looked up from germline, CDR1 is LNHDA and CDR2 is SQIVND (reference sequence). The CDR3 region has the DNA TGTGCCAGTAGCCATGGCGGCTACTATGGCTACACCTTC. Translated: CASSHGGYYGYTF.

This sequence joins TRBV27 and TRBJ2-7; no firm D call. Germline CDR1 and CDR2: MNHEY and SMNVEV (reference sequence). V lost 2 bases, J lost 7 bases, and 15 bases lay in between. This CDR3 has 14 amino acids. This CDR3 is CASSLLGPGREQYF. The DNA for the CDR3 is TGTGCCAGCAGTTTACTAGGTCCCGGTAGGGAGCAGTACTTC.